Below, 25 T cell receptor beta chains from the same sample are listed, as sequenced in a study of graft-versus-host responses after intestinal transplantation. This table comes from immunoSEQ multiplex PCR, and its TCRdb copy is limited to in-frame clones, with some not included. The data show about 88,000 clones, 92% seen once. Antigens of these TCRs are unknown. The sequenced sample was unstimulated CD4+ T cells sorted from spleen or lymph node cells, obtained before intestinal transplant. The receptors shown here come from a human donor who received an intestinal transplant.

This chain uses TRBV9 with TRBJ1-4; 8 bases are a match to TRBD1. V shed 4 bases and J 0 bases; nucleotides not matched to a gene: 5. CDR3 length: 16 amino acids. From germline, CDR1 is SGDLS and CDR2 YYNGEE. The DNA for the CDR3 is TGTGCCAGCAGCCCGGGACAGGTTGCAACTAATGAAAAACTGTTTTTT. As protein: CASSPGQVATNEKLFF. The full variable domain, its missing parts supplied by reference TRBV9 and TRBJ1-4, is DSGVTQTPKHLITATGQRVTLRCSPRSGDLSVYWYQQSLDQGLQFLIQYYNGEERAKGNILERFSAQQFPDLHSELNLSSLELGDSALYFCASSPGQVATNEKLFFGSGTQLSVL.

The chain links TRBV29-1 to TRBJ1-6; D is ambiguous. Germline V CDR1 and CDR2: SQVTM, ANQGSEA. V was trimmed by 7 bases and J by 10 bases, leaving 11 bases between them. CDR3 length equals 11 residues. CDR3 nucleotides: TGCAGCGCTGGGGAGGACTCACCCCTCCACTTT. Protein: CSAGEDSPLHF. Full variable domain (rest looked up from reference TRBV29-1 and TRBJ1-6): SAVISQKPSRDICQRGTSLTIQCQVDSQVTMMFWYRQQPGQSLTLIATANQGSEATYESGFVIDKFPISRPNLTFSTLTVSNMSPEDSSIYLCSAGEDSPLHFGNGTRLTVT.

This clone appeared a few times. This chain joins TRBV28 and TRBJ1-4; D might be TRBD1 (6 bases). V was clipped by 6 bases and J by 8 bases, with 22 bases between them. Germline V lookup: CDR1 MDHEN, CDR2 SYDVKM. This CDR3 has 16 residues. CDR3 DNA: TGTGCCAGCAGCCGAACTTTTACAGGGCGGGGGGAAAAACTGTTTTTT. This gives the protein CASSRTFTGRGEKLFF.

This rearrangement joins TRBV5-1 to TRBJ2-5; tentatively, D is TRBD1 (6 bases). This CDR3 has 14 amino acids. Germline assignment: CDR1 SGHRS and CDR2 YFSETQ. V lost 2 bases and J 1 base, leaving 9 bases between the germline ends. CDR3 region: CASSLGTFQETQYF. Here the CDR3 DNA reads TGCGCCAGCAGCTTAGGGACATTCCAAGAGACCCAGTACTTC.

CDR3 sequence: CASSLYDSYEQYF. The CDR3 DNA is TGTGCCAGCAGCTTATACGACTCCTACGAGCAGTACTTC. The gene calls are TRBV7-3 and TRBJ2-5; no reliable D call. Matching the DNA end better, TRBJ2-7 makes the J call doubtful. The germline gives CDR1 SGHTA, CDR2 FQGTGA. The CDR3 runs to 13 residues.

V and J are TRBV29-1 and TRBJ2-7; perhaps TRBD2 as D (5 bases). The CDR3 consists of 14 residues. Germline V CDR1 and CDR2: SQVTM, ANQGSEA. Trimming left V 6 bases short and J 0 bases short, with 15 bases between. The DNA for the CDR3 is TGCAGCGTGGAGGAGAGGACCCTCTCCTACGAGCAGTACTTC. Its protein is CSVEERTLSYEQYF.

The DNA for the CDR3 is TGTGCCAGCAGTTACGGGGGACTAGCGGCACCGTACGAGCAGTACTTC. Its translation is CASSYGGLAAPYEQYF. The chain has TRBV6-9 and TRBJ2-7; TRBD2 agrees at 11 bases. Germline CDR1 MNHGY, CDR2 SVAAGI. This CDR3 has 16 residues. V gave up 3 bases and J gave up 4 bases; unmatched junction bases: 8.

The chain couples TRBV27 to TRBJ2-7; D is unclear. Per the germline V gene, CDR1 is MNHEY and CDR2 is SMNVEV (reference sequence). Trimming took 3 bases from V and 7 from J, leaving 7 bases between them. The CDR3 runs 11 residues. The CDR3 bases are TGTGCCAGCAGTTTCGGGTGGGAGCAGTACTTC. Encoded protein: CASSFGWEQYF.

The gene calls are TRBV7-2 and TRBJ2-3; D is undetermined. Germline values: CDR1 SGHTA, CDR2 FQGNSA. The CDR3 extends over 14 amino acids. V was trimmed by 2 bases and J by 1 base, leaving 7 bases between them. DNA of the CDR3: TGTGCCAGCAGCTTATCCAGAGGCACAGATACGCAGTATTTT. As protein: CASSLSRGTDTQYF.

CDR3 amino acids: CATKGITEAFF. The CDR3 DNA follows: TGTGCCACCAAGGGGATCACTGAAGCTTTCTTT. The rearrangement joins TRBV6-6 to TRBJ1-1, with D possibly matching TRBD1 (5 bases). Germline loops: CDR1 MNHNY, CDR2 SVGAGI (reference sequence). Trimming stripped 10 bases from V and 4 bases from J, with 10 bases between. The CDR3 is 11 amino acids.

The CDR3 here is CASRPRQGLPSYEQYF. DNA for the CDR3: TGTGCCAGCAGGCCTCGACAGGGTCTACCCTCCTACGAGCAGTACTTC. This chain joins TRBV28 and TRBJ2-5, with 7 nucleotides matching TRBD1. The closer fit of TRBJ2-7 to the DNA end suggests the J call may be wrong. The length of the CDR3 is 16 residues. From germline, CDR1 is MDHEN and CDR2 SYDVKM.

The chain combines TRBV28 with TRBJ2-7, with D perhaps matching TRBD1 or TRBD2 (5 bases each). The V end lost 2 bases, the J end lost 1 base, and 12 bases lay between the germline ends. The germline V gene has CDR1 MDHEN and CDR2 SYDVKM. The CDR3 is 15 residues long. The CDR3 DNA reads TGTGCCAGCAGTTTACCAGGGACCGGGTCCTACGAGCAGTACTTC. It codes for CASSLPGTGSYEQYF.

This clone has only a few counts. The genes are TRBV18 and TRBJ2-2; 8 bases align to TRBD2. V trimming: 0 bases; J trimming: 6 bases; junction bases outside the gene matches: 3. CDR3 length: 15 residues. Per the germline V gene, CDR1 is KGHSH and CDR2 is LQKENI. The CDR3 sequence is CASSPPTGGSGELFF. DNA of the CDR3: TGTGCCAGCTCACCACCAACGGGAGGGTCCGGGGAGCTGTTTTTT. Full variable domain (rest looked up from reference TRBV18 and TRBJ2-2): NAGVMQNPRHLVRRRGQEARLRCSPMKGHSHVYWYRQLPEEGLKFMVYLQKENIIDESGMPKERFSAEFPKEGPSILRIQQVVRGDSAAYFCASSPPTGGSGELFFGEGSRLTVL.

The chain uses TRBV5-1 and TRBJ2-7; TRBD2 matches at 14 bases. J was trimmed by 4 bases and V by 4 bases; bases with no gene match: 7. CDR3 length equals 16 residues. Germline CDR1 SGHRS, CDR2 YFSETQ. The chain's CDR3 is CASSLDGTSGRYEQYF. As DNA, the CDR3 is TGCGCCAGCAGCCTGGACGGGACTAGCGGGAGATACGAGCAGTACTTC. Full variable domain (rest looked up from reference TRBV5-1 and TRBJ2-7): KAGVTQTPRYLIKTRGQQVTLSCSPISGHRSVSWYQQTPGQGLQFLFEYFSETQRNKGNFPGRFSGRQFSNSRSEMNVSTLELGDSALYLCASSLDGTSGRYEQYFGPGTRLTVT.

CDR3 loop: CASSSTGAGGALAKNIQYF. The CDR3 DNA sequence: TGTGCCAGCAGCTCGACGGGGGCAGGGGGAGCCCTAGCCAAAAACATTCAGTACTTC. The V call is TRBV5-4, the J call TRBJ2-4, with a possible D match to TRBD1 (7 bases). The ends were cut back, 3 bases at V and 0 bases at J, with 22 bases in the middle. This CDR3 spans 19 amino acids. CDR1 is SGHNT, CDR2 YYREEE, per germline (reference sequence).

The genes are TRBV2 and TRBJ1-5; D is undetermined. The CDR3 is made up of 15 amino acids. Germline V lookup: CDR1 SNHLY, CDR2 FYNNEI. V lost 4 bases to trimming and J lost 0 bases, with 10 bases between them. CDR3 nucleotide sequence: TGTGCCAGCAGTGGGCCCGCGCTTAGCAATCAGCCCCAGCATTTT. It yields the protein CASSGPALSNQPQHF. Together with reference TRBV2 and TRBJ1-5, the CDR3 gives the full variable domain: EPEVTQTPSHQVTQMGQEVILRCVPISNHLYFYWYRQILGQKVEFLVSFYNNEISEKSEIFDDQFSVERPDGSNFTLKIRSTKLEDSAMYFCASSGPALSNQPQHFGDGTRLSIL.

The rearrangement uses TRBV28 and TRBJ2-3; 7 positions match TRBD2. The V segment lost 2 bases and the J segment 1 base; nucleotides outside the gene matches: 3. Germline V gene sequence: CDR1 MDHEN, CDR2 SYDVKM. The CDR3 is 15 amino acids. For the CDR3, the DNA is TGTGCCAGCAGTTTAGCGGGAGCCCGCACAGATACGCAGTATTTT. This sequence encodes CASSLAGARTDTQYF.

V gene TRBV28 combines with J gene TRBJ1-4; D is ambiguous. The ends were cut back, 7 bases at V and 0 bases at J, with 6 bases in the middle. The germline CDR1 and CDR2 sequences are MDHEN and SYDVKM. The CDR3 totals 13 residues. CDR3 region: CASNLATNEKLFF. Here the CDR3 DNA reads TGTGCCAGCAACCTTGCAACTAATGAAAAACTGTTTTTT.

This chain uses TRBV30 with TRBJ1-2; D possibly corresponds to TRBD1 (6 bases). Germline CDR1 is GTSNPN and CDR2 is SVGIG (reference sequence). V was shortened by 2 bases and J by 6 bases, with 13 bases between the two germline ends. This CDR3 contains 13 residues. CDR3 in DNA: TGTGCCTGGAGTCCGTCCCGGGACAATGGCTACACCTTC. Its protein product is CAWSPSRDNGYTF. Full variable domain (missing parts from reference TRBV30 and TRBJ1-2): SQTIHQWPATLVQPVGSPLSLECTVEGTSNPNLYWYRQAAGRGLQLLFYSVGIGQISSEVPQNLSASRPQDRQFILSSKKLLLSDSGFYLCAWSPSRDNGYTFGSGTRLTVV.

This chain joins TRBV5-6 and TRBJ2-3, with D unresolved. The CDR3 runs 13 residues. V gave up 2 bases and J gave up 3 bases, with 7 bases separating them. Looked up from germline, CDR1 is SGHDT and CDR2 is YYEEEE. CDR3 nucleotide sequence: TGTGCCAGCAGCTTTTTGGGGACAGATACGCAGTATTTT. This translates into CASSFLGTDTQYF.

V is TRBV30 and J is TRBJ1-5; D not certain. The V end was cut by 1 base, the J end by 4 bases, with 5 bases between. The CDR3 runs to 12 residues. CDR1 and CDR2 (germline): GTSNPN, SVGIG (reference sequence). The CDR3 spells CAWSGYNQPQHF. The CDR3 nucleotides read TGTGCCTGGAGTGGCTATAATCAGCCCCAGCATTTT.

This chain joins TRBV23-1 and TRBJ2-7; 9 nucleotides agree with TRBD2. TRBV23-1 is assigned to the ORF class and has an uncertain function. With 1 base clipped from V and 4 bases from J, the junction kept 5 bases outside the gene matches. The CDR3 spans 15 residues. The DNA for the CDR3 is TGCGCCAGCAGTCAATGGATCAGCGGGGGGTACGAGCAGTACTTC. It encodes CASSQWISGGYEQYF.

This clone was counted once. J is TRBJ2-7 and V is TRBV19; 7 nucleotides agree with TRBD2. CDR1 LNHDA and CDR2 SQIVND come from the germline V gene (reference sequence). Trimming removed 4 bases from V and 4 bases from J; junction bases left unmatched: 4. The CDR3 has 13 residues. This CDR3 reads CASSSGRVYEQYF. DNA of the CDR3: TGTGCCAGTAGTAGCGGGAGAGTTTACGAGCAGTACTTC.

The V call is TRBV9, the J call TRBJ2-1, with D possibly being TRBD2 (5 bases). CDR3 length: 16 amino acids. CDR1 and CDR2 (germline): SGDLS, YYNGEE. V was clipped by 0 bases and J by 2 bases, with 12 bases between them. In DNA, the CDR3 is TGTGCCAGCAGCGTAGGTGCTAGCCCGGCCTACAATGAGCAGTTCTTC. This gives the protein CASSVGASPAYNEQFF.

V is TRBV7-9 and J is TRBJ2-5; maybe TRBD1 (5 bases). Near its end, the DNA agrees better with TRBJ2-7, so the J call may be wrong. Germline loops: CDR1 SEHNR, CDR2 FQNEAQ (reference sequence). The CDR3 covers 17 residues. The CDR3 sequence is CASSPYQGPVSFYEQYF. The CDR3 DNA reads TGTGCCAGCAGCCCCTACCAGGGCCCAGTTTCCTTCTACGAGCAGTACTTC.